This entry lists 32 T cell receptor beta chains sequenced from one sample in a study of identical twins. Via MiXCR, TCRdb re-called the 5' RACE reads, giving one row per CDR3 protein. Seen here are about 480,000 distinct CDR3 sequences, around 14% observed once, and the top ten hold roughly 0.56%. The sample also formed part of further work on yellow fever vaccine responses in identical twins.

Material: CD4+ T cells sorted from blood. These receptors all come from a woman aged 18-29 years in good health.

In its sample, this clonotype was seen a few times. The chain carries TRBV6-2 or TRBV6-3 and TRBJ2-7, with no clear D. V was trimmed by 7 bases and J by 1 base, leaving 8 bases between them. This CDR3 has 12 amino acids. The V gene's germline CDR1 is MNHEY and CDR2 SVGEGT. The CDR3 protein is CASTLPSYEQYF. The CDR3 DNA is TGTGCCAGCACCTTACCATCCTACGAGCAGTACTTC.

The chain is built from TRBV20-1 and TRBJ2-7; D might be TRBD1 (6 bases). CDR1 is DFQATT, CDR2 SNEGSKA, per germline (reference sequence). The V end was cut by 0 bases, the J end by 3 bases, with 9 bases between. This CDR3 region has 13 residues. CDR3 residues: CSAREGHNYEQYF. The CDR3 DNA follows: TGCAGTGCTAGAGAGGGACATAACTACGAGCAGTACTTC.

This clonotype was counted a few times. This chain connects TRBV12-3 or TRBV12-4 to TRBJ2-5; a weak D match, TRBD1 (6 bases). Trimming took 2 bases from V and 2 from J, leaving 9 bases between them. This CDR3 is 14 amino acids long. The CDR3 nucleotides read TGTGCCAGCAGTTTAAAAGACAGGCAAGAGACCCAGTACTTC. Encoded protein: CASSLKDRQETQYF.

This clonotype was counted a few times. The V and J genes are TRBV12-3 or TRBV12-4 and TRBJ2-7; TRBD2 aligns across 9 bases. The junction had 3 bases not matched to a gene; V was cut back by 6 bases and J by 0 bases. The CDR3 totals 14 residues. Here the CDR3 DNA reads TGTGCCAGCAGGTCAGCGGGGGGCTCCTACGAGCAGTACTTC. It is translated as CASRSAGGSYEQYF.

This chain connects TRBV20-1 to TRBJ2-1; 13 bases match TRBD2. The J segment lost 7 bases and the V segment lost 2 bases, leaving 8 bases of the junction unmatched. CDR1 is DFQATT and CDR2 is SNEGSKA in the germline V gene (reference sequence). CDR3 size: 16 residues. The CDR3, as DNA: TGCAGTGCTAGACAACTAGCGGGAGGGCCTCTGAATGAGCAGTTCTTC. Translation gives CSARQLAGGPLNEQFF.

The genes are TRBV7-2 and TRBJ2-3, with D unclear. The germline V gene has CDR1 SGHTA and CDR2 FQGNSA. This CDR3 has 15 amino acids. V was cut by 1 base and J by 3 bases, with 11 bases left in between. CDR3 region: CASSLDIAGTDTQYF. The CDR3 DNA reads TGTGCCAGCAGCTTAGATATAGCTGGTACAGATACGCAGTATTTT.

This CDR3 is CASSQDWVTGGKYGYTF. CDR3 nucleotides: TGTGCCAGCAGCCAAGATTGGGTGACAGGGGGGAAGTATGGCTACACCTTC. This chain uses TRBV4-2 with TRBJ1-2; 9 bases agree with TRBD1. Unmatched junction bases numbered 10, after V lost 0 bases and J lost 5 bases. The CDR3 is 17 residues long. CDR1 is LGHNA, CDR2 YNFKEQ, per germline.

This clonotype was found a few times. The chain couples TRBV6-5 to TRBJ2-3; the D is unclear. Germline V lookup: CDR1 MNHEY, CDR2 SVGAGI. Deletions cut 1 base from V and 9 bases from J, with 14 bases between. This CDR3 is 14 amino acids long. CDR3 sequence: CASSYLSPLATQYF. CDR3 in DNA: TGTGCCAGCAGTTACTTGTCGCCTTTGGCAACGCAGTATTTT.

The CDR3 region is CASRDKPSTDTQYF. The CDR3 DNA reads TGTGCCAGCAGGGACAAGCCTAGCACAGATACGCAGTATTTT. The rearrangement uses TRBV7-2 and TRBJ2-3; D possibly corresponds to TRBD1 (5 bases). V lost 6 bases to trimming and J lost 0 bases, with 10 bases between them. The CDR3 length is 14 residues. Germline V lookup: CDR1 SGHTA, CDR2 FQGNSA.

This clonotype was counted only a few times. J is TRBJ1-5 and V is TRBV3-1; 8 bases agree with TRBD1. There are 15 residues in the CDR3. J was trimmed by 3 bases and V by 1 base; bases with no gene match: 2. Germline V gene lookup returns CDR1 LGHDT and CDR2 YNNKEL (reference sequence). The CDR3, as DNA: TGTGCCAGCAGCCAAGGGACAGGGTTCAATCAGCCCCAGCATTTT. Translating gives CASSQGTGFNQPQHF.

The V and J genes are TRBV20-1 and TRBJ1-1; weak D call: TRBD1 (6 bases). The germline CDR1 and CDR2 sequences are DFQATT and SNEGSKA (reference sequence). V lost 4 bases to trimming and J lost 3 bases, with 18 bases between them. The CDR3 covers 15 residues. The CDR3 coding sequence is TGCAGTGCTACCGATCAGGGGAAAAGGGACACTGAAGCTTTCTTT. Amino acids: CSATDQGKRDTEAFF.

The chain links TRBV20-1 to TRBJ2-5; D is unclear. Germline V gives CDR1 DFQATT, CDR2 SNEGSKA (reference sequence). The length of the CDR3 is 12 residues. The CDR3 sequence: CSGLPGTGTQYF. The CDR3 DNA is TGCAGCGGGTTACCCGGTACCGGGACCCAGTACTTC.

V and J are TRBV18 and TRBJ2-7; D is uncertain. CDR1 and CDR2 from the germline V gene are KGHSH and LQKENI. The CDR3 is 15 residues long. V lost 1 base to trimming and J lost 3 bases, with 13 bases between them. In nucleotides, the CDR3 is TGTGCCAGCTCACCACGCGCTTTAGGCGGCTACGAGCAGTACTTC. Its translation: CASSPRALGGYEQYF.

The gene calls are TRBV2 and TRBJ2-7, with D perhaps being TRBD1 or TRBD2 (6 bases each). CDR1 SNHLY and CDR2 FYNNEI come from the germline V gene. The CDR3 runs 14 residues. Trimming removed 9 bases from V and 0 bases from J, with 15 bases in between. CDR3 nucleotide sequence: TGTGCCAGGGGGGCAGGAGGGTCCTCCTACGAGCAGTACTTC. It yields the protein CARGAGGSSYEQYF. The full variable domain, its missing parts supplied by reference TRBV2 and TRBJ2-7, is EPEVTQTPSHQVTQMGQEVILRCVPISNHLYFYWYRQILGQKVEFLVSFYNNEISEKSEIFDDQFSVERPDGSNFTLKIRSTKLEDSAMYFCARGAGGSSYEQYFGPGTRLTVT.

The CDR3 region has the DNA TGTGCCAGCGGTAGCGGAGGCTTCCAAGAGACCCAGTACTTC. Amino acids: CASGSGGFQETQYF. J is TRBJ2-5 and V is TRBV5-4, with D possibly TRBD2 on 6 matching bases. The CDR3 is 14 amino acids. V lost 7 bases and J 1 base, leaving 14 bases between the germline ends. Germline values: CDR1 SGHNT, CDR2 YYREEE (reference sequence). Complete variable domain (other parts from reference TRBV5-4 and TRBJ2-5): ETGVTQSPTHLIKTRGQQVTLRCSSQSGHNTVSWYQQALGQGPQFIFQYYREEENGRGNFPPRFSGLQFPNYSSELNVNALELDDSALYLCASGSGGFQETQYFGPGTRLLVL.

This rearrangement joins TRBV11-2 to TRBJ2-5, with no clear D. Trimming pared 5 bases from V and 6 bases from J, leaving 16 bases between. The germline gives CDR1 SGHAT, CDR2 FQNNGV. CDR3 size: 14 residues. CDR3 nucleotides: TGTGCCAGCAGCCAGGCGGTATTGGGTCAGACCCAGTACTTC. As protein: CASSQAVLGQTQYF.

The CDR3 reads CASSSQTSDTQYF. CDR3 bases: TGTGCCAGCAGCTCACAGACTAGCGATACGCAGTATTTT. The chain has TRBV5-4 and TRBJ2-3; 7 bases agree with TRBD2. This CDR3 has 13 amino acids. The germline CDR1 and CDR2 sequences are SGHNT and YYREEE (reference sequence). V gave up 3 bases and J gave up 6 bases; unmatched junction bases: 4.

The rearrangement joins TRBV7-2 to TRBJ2-7; 7 bases map to TRBD2. This CDR3 is 14 amino acids long. V gave up 3 bases and J gave up 4 bases; unmatched junction bases: 6. CDR1 is SGHTA and CDR2 is FQGNSA in the germline V gene. CDR3: CASSFLGEGYEQYF. The CDR3 DNA is TGTGCCAGCAGCTTCCTGGGGGAGGGGTACGAGCAGTACTTC. Looking up the rest from reference TRBV7-2 and TRBJ2-7 gives the full variable domain: GAGVSQSPSNKVTEKGKDVELRCDPISGHTALYWYRQSLGQGLEFLIYFQGNSAPDKSGLPSDRFSAERTGGSVSTLTIQRTQQEDSAVYLCASSFLGEGYEQYFGPGTRLTVT.

J is TRBJ1-5 and V is TRBV18, with TRBD1 as a possible D gene (6 bases). The CDR3 totals 16 residues. Trimming took 3 bases from V and 2 from J, leaving 14 bases between them. The V gene's germline CDR1 is KGHSH and CDR2 LQKENI. The CDR3 DNA reads as TGTGCCAGCTCACCGGGGGGCTTAAGCGGCAATCAGCCCCAGCATTTT. Protein sequence: CASSPGGLSGNQPQHF.

The rearrangement links TRBV7-2 to TRBJ2-7; D is ambiguous. The CDR3 has 14 residues. Germline V gene data show CDR1 as SGHTA and CDR2 as FQGNSA. The V end was cut by 2 bases, the J end by 12 bases, with 20 bases between. CDR3 sequence: CASSLKLYLGFLYF. DNA of the CDR3: TGTGCCAGCAGCTTAAAGTTGTATTTGGGTTTTCTGTACTTC.

As DNA, the CDR3 is TGTGCCAGCAGTTACCCAGGACTAGCGGGGAACATTCAGTACTTC. Protein: CASSYPGLAGNIQYF. This rearrangement joins TRBV6-2 or TRBV6-3 to TRBJ2-4; 12 bases are shared with TRBD2. V dropped 2 bases and J dropped 7; count of bases not matched to a gene: 3. This CDR3 comprises 15 residues. Per the germline V gene, CDR1 is MNHEY and CDR2 is SVGEGT.

The chain joins TRBV5-1 to TRBJ2-2, with D unresolved. V was cut by 4 bases and J by 1 base, with 11 bases left in between. The germline V gene has CDR1 SGHRS and CDR2 YFSETQ. CDR3 length: 15 residues. The CDR3 region is CASSPQTRNTGELFF. The CDR3 DNA reads TGCGCCAGCAGCCCACAGACCAGGAACACCGGGGAGCTGTTTTTT.

The genes are TRBV28 and TRBJ2-7; D gene unclear. The CDR3 loop spans 14 amino acids. The V gene lost 5 bases and the J gene lost 4 bases, with 15 bases spanning the gap. CDR1 MDHEN and CDR2 SYDVKM come from the germline V gene. The CDR3 is CASSLRTGRYEQYF. CDR3 bases: TGTGCCAGCAGTCTGCGGACGGGCAGGTACGAGCAGTACTTC.

This clonotype has ten or more counts. The chain combines TRBV12-3 or TRBV12-4 with TRBJ1-6, with a possible D match to TRBD1 (5 bases). V gave up 6 bases and J gave up 0 bases, with 9 bases separating them. The length of the CDR3 is 15 residues. The chain's CDR3 is CASREGSSYNSPLHF. DNA of the CDR3: TGTGCCAGCAGGGAGGGGAGCTCCTATAATTCACCCCTCCACTTT.

This clonotype was observed a few times. J is TRBJ2-3 and V is TRBV20-1; TRBD2 aligns across 13 bases. The CDR3 is 16 amino acids. Trimming cost V 6 bases and J 0 bases; bases outside gene matches: 6. Germline values: CDR1 DFQATT, CDR2 SNEGSKA (reference sequence). CDR3 in DNA: TGCAGTGCCCCGGGACTAGCGGGGTTTAGCACAGATACGCAGTATTTT. Translation: CSAPGLAGFSTDTQYF.

The chain has TRBV21-1 and TRBJ2-2; the D call of TRBD1 is as the table states it, not checked on the DNA. TRBV21-1 is reported as a pseudogene. This CDR3 is built from 16 residues. CDR3 residues: CASSKSRGLNTGELFF. The CDR3, as DNA: TGTGCCAGCAGCAAATCCAGGGGACTCAACACCGGGGAGCTGTTTTTT.

The V gene is TRBV6-5, the J gene TRBJ2-7; TRBD1 matches at 9 bases. CDR3 size: 15 residues. Germline V gene sequence: CDR1 MNHEY, CDR2 SVGAGI. Trimming removed 4 bases from V and 1 base from J; junction bases left unmatched: 5. The DNA of the CDR3 is TGTGCCAGCAGTTCGTACGACAGGGGGTCCTACGAGCAGTACTTC. It is translated as CASSSYDRGSYEQYF.

The V call is TRBV3-1, the J call TRBJ2-7; D unresolved. CDR3 length: 13 residues. V shed 1 base and J shed 4 bases, with 8 bases lying between them. Germline V CDR1 and CDR2: LGHDT, YNNKEL (reference sequence). The CDR3 nucleotides are TGTGCCAGCAGCCAAGTTCCGGGTTACGAGCAGTACTTC. Translation: CASSQVPGYEQYF.

The chain employs TRBV7-3 and TRBJ2-3, with TRBD2 matching over 9 bases. V gave up 1 base and J gave up 4 bases; unmatched junction bases: 15. This CDR3 contains 19 residues. Germline V gives CDR1 SGHTA, CDR2 FQGTGA. In DNA form, the CDR3 reads TGTGCCAGCAGCTTAAGTGTCTTGGCTTCCGGCGGGGGGGCAGATACGCAGTATTTT. Its translation: CASSLSVLASGGGADTQYF.

The chain links TRBV5-5 to TRBJ1-4; D is undetermined. Trimming pared 1 base from V and 0 bases from J, leaving 7 bases between. CDR1 and CDR2 (germline): SGHKS, YYEKEE (reference sequence). The CDR3 runs 15 residues. As DNA, the CDR3 is TGTGCCAGCAGCTTGACGGGAGCAACTAATGAAAAACTGTTTTTT. Amino acids: CASSLTGATNEKLFF.

This clonotype has ten or more counts. This chain links TRBV5-1 with TRBJ1-5; 9 bases line up with TRBD1. Per the germline V gene, CDR1 is SGHRS and CDR2 is YFSETQ. The CDR3 runs to 15 residues. V lost 0 bases to trimming and J lost 4 bases; unmatched junction nucleotides: 2. The CDR3 DNA reads as TGCGCCAGCAGCTTGGGGGACAGGGAGAATCAGCCCCAGCATTTT. It specifies CASSLGDRENQPQHF. Full variable domain (remainder filled in from reference TRBV5-1 and TRBJ1-5): KAGVTQTPRYLIKTRGQQVTLSCSPISGHRSVSWYQQTPGQGLQFLFEYFSETQRNKGNFPGRFSGRQFSNSRSEMNVSTLELGDSALYLCASSLGDRENQPQHFGDGTRLSIL.

The V gene is TRBV12-3 or TRBV12-4, the J gene TRBJ2-5; tentatively, D is TRBD2 (5 bases). V dropped 10 bases and J dropped 5 bases, with 11 bases sitting between them. CDR3 length equals 11 residues. The CDR3 here is CATATGETQYF. CDR3 in DNA: TGTGCCACCGCGACGGGGGAGACCCAGTACTTC.